A single sample gave rise to the 23 T cell receptor beta chains below, sequenced in a study of cytomegalovirus exposure and HLA in healthy donors (dated by TCRdb to the late 2010s). Receptor amplification or capture employed the immunoSEQ multiplex PCR assay. A mixture of 60 forward primers for TCR Vbeta segments and 13 reverse primers for TCR Jbeta segments was used in the multiplex PCR. TCRdb took over this immuneACCESS table, retaining in-frame rearrangements with V and J assigned. Such tables are incomplete; in checked studies, under half of the missing clones stem from an unresolved V gene, and the remainder is unexplained. This sample gives nearly 110,000 clones in total; 71% of them show up just once. The ten largest account for less than 3% of the sample. The sample comprised PBMCs. The receptors here all came from a female donor in good health and CMV-seronegative.

The chain links TRBV6-5 to TRBJ1-2; 8 nucleotides align to TRBD1. CDR1 and CDR2 from the germline V gene are MNHEY and SVGAGI. After removal of 5 bases from V and 2 bases from J, the junction contained 4 bases not matched to a gene. The CDR3 extends over 14 amino acids. This CDR3 is CASSPDRDNYGYTF. Here the CDR3 DNA reads TGTGCCAGCAGTCCGGACAGGGACAACTATGGCTACACCTTC.

The rearrangement joins TRBV30 to TRBJ1-1; no clear D. The length of the CDR3 is 14 residues. The ends were cut back, 2 bases at V and 0 bases at J, with 10 bases in the middle. CDR1 is GTSNPN and CDR2 is SVGIG in the germline V gene (reference sequence). CDR3 in amino acids: CAWSWGDLNTEAFF. The DNA for the CDR3 is TGTGCCTGGAGTTGGGGAGACTTGAACACTGAAGCTTTCTTT.

The rearrangement uses TRBV7-3 and TRBJ2-3, with a possible D match to TRBD1 (5 bases). The length of the CDR3 is 16 residues. Germline V gives CDR1 SGHTA, CDR2 FQGTGA. V lost 5 bases and J 1 base, leaving 16 bases between the germline ends. CDR3 residues: CASSALRTTGTDTQYF. In nucleotides, the CDR3 is TGTGCCAGCAGCGCCCTTCGGACAACAGGCACAGATACGCAGTATTTT.

The sample holds a few counts of this clone. The rearrangement joins TRBV5-8 to TRBJ1-1; a weak D match, TRBD1 (5 bases). In germline, CDR1 is SGHTS, CDR2 YDEGEE. CDR3 length equals 15 residues. V was trimmed by 3 bases and J by 7 bases, leaving 19 bases between them. The chain's CDR3 is CASSSNGVWGSEAFF. As DNA, the CDR3 is TGTGCCAGCAGCTCCAATGGGGTCTGGGGCAGTGAAGCTTTCTTT.

The chain combines TRBV6-1 with TRBJ1-4, with a weak D call TRBD1 (6 bases). Germline values: CDR1 MNHNS, CDR2 SASEGT. Between the trimmed V and J ends, which lost 3 bases and 8 bases, there was a span of 16 bases. This CDR3 region has 15 residues. CDR3 region: CASSEWQGYVEKLFF. CDR3 in DNA: TGTGCCAGCAGTGAGTGGCAGGGGTATGTGGAAAAACTGTTTTTT.

The V and J genes are TRBV5-1 and TRBJ2-1, with a possible D match to TRBD2 (6 bases). This CDR3 comprises 13 residues. V lost 3 bases to trimming and J lost 15 bases, with 19 bases between them. Germline V CDR1 and CDR2: SGHRS, YFSETQ. CDR3 loop: CASSSYGTELGFF. The CDR3 DNA reads as TGCGCCAGCAGCTCTTACGGGACTGAACTGGGGTTCTTC.

V usage is TRBV4-3 and J usage is TRBJ2-1; 8 bases map to TRBD2. The germline V gene has CDR1 LGHNA and CDR2 YSLEER. The CDR3 sequence is 16 residues long. Germline trimming cut 0 bases from V and 9 bases from J; bases unmatched to any gene: 10. The chain's CDR3 is CASSQEPLRGGGEQFF. The CDR3 nucleotides read TGCGCCAGCAGCCAAGAGCCCCTCCGGGGGGGAGGTGAGCAGTTCTTC.

V gene TRBV9 combines with J gene TRBJ2-7, with D possibly TRBD2 on 6 matching bases. V lost 4 bases, J lost 3 bases, and 8 bases lay in between. The CDR3 has 12 amino acids. Germline CDR1 SGDLS, CDR2 YYNGEE. Here the CDR3 DNA reads TGTGCCAGCAGCCAGGGAGGCTACGAGCAGTACTTC. The encoded protein is CASSQGGYEQYF.

V gene TRBV2 combines with J gene TRBJ1-5; perhaps TRBD1 as D (6 bases). V lost 6 bases, J lost 0 bases, and 12 bases lay in between. CDR1 and CDR2 (germline): SNHLY, FYNNEI. CDR3 length equals 15 residues. CDR3 DNA sequence: TGTGCCAGCAGCGGACAGCACAATAGCAATCAGCCCCAGCATTTT. Protein product: CASSGQHNSNQPQHF. The full variable domain, with the rest looked up from reference TRBV2 and TRBJ1-5, is EPEVTQTPSHQVTQMGQEVILRCVPISNHLYFYWYRQILGQKVEFLVSFYNNEISEKSEIFDDQFSVERPDGSNFTLKIRSTKLEDSAMYFCASSGQHNSNQPQHFGDGTRLSIL.

The V and J genes are TRBV10-3 and TRBJ2-1; 10 bases agree with TRBD2. This CDR3 contains 15 residues. CDR1 is ENHRY and CDR2 is SYGVKD in the germline V gene. After removal of 6 bases from V and 10 bases from J, the junction contained 12 bases not matched to a gene. The CDR3 DNA is TGTGCCATCAGGAGGACTAGCGGCCACCCCAGGGAGCAGTTCTTC. Translation gives CAIRRTSGHPREQFF.

Details on this clone: Mismatch with germline at one junction end may stem from a read error. The rearrangement uses TRBV7-9 and TRBJ2-7; a weak D match, TRBD1 (5 bases). Per germline, CDR1 SEHNR and CDR2 FQNEAQ (reference sequence). This CDR3 region has 12 residues. The CDR3: CSSSLAQGEQYF. DNA of the CDR3: TGTTCCAGCAGCTTAGCTCAGGGCGAGCAGTACTTC.

The chain carries TRBV6-5 and TRBJ2-1, with a possible D match to TRBD2 (6 bases). There are 14 residues in the CDR3. CDR1 is MNHEY, CDR2 SVGAGI, per germline. Trimming pared 5 bases from V and 10 bases from J, leaving 18 bases between. In DNA, the CDR3 is TGTGCCAGCAGTGGCCGGGACTCGGCGGCCGAGCAGTTCTTC. Translating gives CASSGRDSAAEQFF.

V is TRBV28 and J is TRBJ2-1, with 8 bases fitting TRBD2. The CDR3 has 19 amino acids. V lost 1 base to trimming and J lost 6 bases; unmatched junction nucleotides: 17. From germline, CDR1 is MDHEN and CDR2 SYDVKM. The CDR3 is CASSLFFIEGLERFNEQFF. In DNA form, the CDR3 reads TGTGCCAGCAGTTTATTTTTTATTGAGGGACTAGAGAGGTTCAATGAGCAGTTCTTC.

This chain connects TRBV5-6 to TRBJ2-7; 10 nucleotides match TRBD2. CDR1 is SGHDT, CDR2 YYEEEE, per germline. CDR3 size: 14 residues. Trimming removed 0 bases from V and 3 bases from J; junction bases left unmatched: 0. The CDR3 nucleotides read TGTGCCAGCAGCTTGGGGACTAGCGGCTACGAGCAGTACTTC. Translated: CASSLGTSGYEQYF. The complete variable domain, with remaining parts taken from reference TRBV5-6 and TRBJ2-7, reads DAGVTQSPTHLIKTRGQQVTLRCSPKSGHDTVSWYQQALGQGPQFIFQYYEEEERQRGNFPDRFSGHQFPNYSSELNVNALLLGDSALYLCASSLGTSGYEQYFGPGTRLTVT.

The V call is TRBV4-1, the J call TRBJ2-7, with 7 bases aligning to TRBD2. From germline, CDR1 is MGHRA and CDR2 YSYEKL. J was trimmed by 5 bases and V by 1 base; bases with no gene match: 14. This CDR3 comprises 17 residues. CDR3 coding DNA: TGCGCCAGCAGCCAAGTTTTAGCGCGGGGGAGACCCCACGAGCAGTACTTC. As protein: CASSQVLARGRPHEQYF.

A word on this clone: The junction does not match germline at one end; this may be a read error. The J gene is TRBJ2-7, the V gene TRBV15; the D is unclear. The CDR3 runs 11 residues. Germline CDR1 reads LNHNV; CDR2 reads YYDKDF (reference sequence). CDR3 sequence reads: CATSRDYERYF. The DNA for the CDR3 is TGTGCCACCAGCAGAGACTACGAGCGGTACTTC. Combining the CDR3 with reference TRBV15 and TRBJ2-7 gives the whole variable domain DAMVIQNPRYQVTQFGKPVTLSCSQTLNHNVMYWYQQKSSQAPKLLFHYYDKDFNNEADTPDNFQSRRPNTSFCFLDIRSPGLGDTAMYLCATSRDYERYFGPGTRLTVT.

The chain combines TRBV18 with TRBJ2-5; weak D call: TRBD2 (7 bases). Germline CDR1 is KGHSH and CDR2 is LQKENI. The germline V and J ends were trimmed by 3 bases and 2 bases, with 10 bases remaining between them. This CDR3 is 14 amino acids long. In nucleotides, the CDR3 is TGTGCCAGCTCACCGGGGGGGCGGCAAGAGACCCAGTACTTC. This translates into CASSPGGRQETQYF. Complete variable domain (other parts from reference TRBV18 and TRBJ2-5): NAGVMQNPRHLVRRRGQEARLRCSPMKGHSHVYWYRQLPEEGLKFMVYLQKENIIDESGMPKERFSAEFPKEGPSILRIQQVVRGDSAAYFCASSPGGRQETQYFGPGTRLLVL.

The V call is TRBV9, the J call TRBJ2-1; D gene uncertain. The germline V and J ends were trimmed by 5 bases and 8 bases, with 20 bases remaining between them. Germline-derived CDR1 and CDR2 are SGDLS and YYNGEE. This CDR3 has 15 residues. CDR3 sequence: CASSPGPRPMDEQFF. In DNA form, the CDR3 reads TGTGCCAGCAGTCCTGGCCCTAGGCCAATGGATGAGCAGTTCTTC.

V is TRBV5-1 and J is TRBJ2-3; the match to TRBD1 covers 8 bases. Looked up from germline, CDR1 is SGHRS and CDR2 is YFSETQ. The V gene end was trimmed by 8 bases and the J gene end by 1 base; junction bases not matched to a gene: 6. The CDR3 runs to 14 residues. CDR3 protein: CASGGQGGTDTQYF. The CDR3 DNA is TGCGCCAGTGGCGGACAGGGTGGCACAGATACGCAGTATTTT.

The chain joins TRBV7-8 to TRBJ1-3; 7 bases are a match to TRBD1. V shed 5 bases, J shed 0 bases, and the junction held 7 bases outside the gene matches. Germline V gene lookup returns CDR1 SGHVS and CDR2 FQNEAQ. The CDR3 is made up of 16 amino acids. This chain's CDR3 is CASSPGTVFSGNTIYF. CDR3 coding DNA: TGTGCCAGCAGCCCAGGGACAGTGTTCTCTGGAAACACCATATATTTT. Drawing the rest from reference TRBV7-8 and TRBJ1-3, the complete variable domain is GAGVSQSPRYKVAKRGQDVALRCDPISGHVSLFWYQQALGQGPEFLTYFQNEAQLDKSGLPSDRFFAERPEGSVSTLKIQRTQQEDSAVYLCASSPGTVFSGNTIYFGEGSWLTVV.

The chain links TRBV5-8 to TRBJ1-5; 7 nucleotides align to TRBD1. This CDR3 is built from 13 residues. Germline trimming cut 4 bases from V and 7 bases from J; bases unmatched to any gene: 5. Germline V gene sequence: CDR1 SGHTS, CDR2 YDEGEE. The CDR3 loop reads CASSADRDQPQHF. As DNA, the CDR3 is TGTGCCAGCAGCGCCGACAGGGACCAGCCCCAGCATTTT.

V gene TRBV14 combines with J gene TRBJ2-3; maybe TRBD2 (6 bases). There are 14 residues in the CDR3. Germline V lookup: CDR1 SGHDN, CDR2 FVKESK. Between the trimmed V and J ends, which lost 4 bases and 4 bases, there was a span of 12 bases. The CDR3 here is CASSRVWGADTQYF. CDR3 in DNA: TGTGCCAGCAGCCGCGTGTGGGGGGCAGATACGCAGTATTTT.

V and J are TRBV29-1 and TRBJ1-1, with unresolved D. Germline values: CDR1 SQVTM, CDR2 ANQGSEA. V shed 4 bases and J shed 1 base, with 7 bases lying between them. CDR3 size: 12 residues. The CDR3 nucleotides read TGCAGCGTTGGACATTGGAACACTGAAGCTTTCTTT. It codes for CSVGHWNTEAFF.